The 26 T cell receptor beta chains in this list originate from one sample, sequenced in a study of CD8+ T cells in alopecia areata. Extraction and reverse transcription of RNA yielded cDNA as the sequencing template. TCRdb keeps only in-frame clones here, not all; method: immunoSEQ multiplex PCR. The sample yields about 90,000 clones, 44% seen once. The treatment here: oral pan-JAK inhibitor, 5-10 mg twice daily. The specimen comprised CD8+ T cells sorted from blood, sampled at week 24, from a patient treated with tofacitinib. All receptors derive from a human donor with alopecia areata.

The chain links TRBV4-3 to TRBJ1-1; 12 positions agree with TRBD1. Trimming removed 1 base from V and 1 base from J; junction bases left unmatched: 4. This CDR3 comprises 17 residues. Germline CDR1 LGHNA, CDR2 YSLEER. This CDR3 is CASSQVGTGGWNTEAFF. CDR3 nucleotide sequence: TGCGCCAGCAGCCAAGTAGGGACAGGGGGCTGGAACACTGAAGCTTTCTTT.

This clone occurred a few times. This rearrangement joins TRBV30 to TRBJ2-7; D call uncertain. CDR3 length: 12 residues. Trimming removed 4 bases at V and 7 bases at J, with 14 bases between. Per the germline V gene, CDR1 is GTSNPN and CDR2 is SVGIG (reference sequence). CDR3 region: CAWITPLGEQYF. CDR3 nucleotide sequence: TGTGCCTGGATTACGCCCCTGGGGGAGCAGTACTTC.

The CDR3 is CASSGQGLGNTIYF. In DNA, the CDR3 is TGTGCCAGCAGCGGCCAGGGTTTAGGAAACACCATATATTTT. The chain combines TRBV5-6 with TRBJ1-3, with TRBD1 as a possible D gene (5 bases). CDR1 and CDR2 from the germline V gene are SGHDT and YYEEEE. The CDR3 length is 14 residues. Between the trimmed V and J ends, which lost 4 bases and 4 bases, there was a span of 12 bases.

The J gene is TRBJ1-2, the V gene TRBV7-9, with D possibly TRBD1 on 5 matching bases. Germline CDR1 and CDR2: SEHNR and FQNEAQ (reference sequence). The V gene lost 2 bases and the J gene lost 6 bases, with 7 bases spanning the gap. The CDR3 is 12 amino acids. The CDR3 DNA follows: TGTGCCAGCAGCTTAAGGGGCAATGGCTACACCTTC. Residues: CASSLRGNGYTF.

The rearrangement links TRBV30 to TRBJ1-4; tentatively, D is TRBD1 (6 bases). CDR3 size: 16 residues. Per the germline V gene, CDR1 is GTSNPN and CDR2 is SVGIG (reference sequence). Between the trimmed V and J ends, which lost 5 bases and 5 bases, there was a span of 21 bases. DNA for the CDR3: TGTGCCTGGCCCCGAGGTTGTACAGGGTGCAATGAAAAACTGTTTTTT. It codes for CAWPRGCTGCNEKLFF.

The V gene is TRBV6-5, the J gene TRBJ2-1; D remains ambiguous. The germline CDR1 and CDR2 sequences are MNHEY and SVGAGI. This CDR3 is built from 12 residues. V lost 4 bases, J lost 7 bases, and 8 bases lay in between. Here the CDR3 reads CASSWGGNEQFF. DNA of the CDR3: TGTGCCAGCAGTTGGGGTGGTAATGAGCAGTTCTTC.

The genes are TRBV7-8 and TRBJ2-7, with D uncertain. From germline, CDR1 is SGHVS and CDR2 FQNEAQ. Trimming took 2 bases from V and 3 from J, leaving 8 bases between them. CDR3 length equals 13 residues. CDR3 DNA: TGTGCCAGCAGCTTACAGCAGAACTACGAGCAGTACTTC. This gives the protein CASSLQQNYEQYF.

The J gene is TRBJ2-1, the V gene TRBV6-5; D not resolved. The CDR3 length is 15 residues. CDR1 is MNHEY and CDR2 is SVGAGI in the germline V gene. Trimming cost V 0 bases and J 5 bases, with 11 bases left between them. The CDR3 DNA reads as TGTGCCAGCAGTTACTCACGAAGGTCTGACAATGAGCAGTTCTTC. Protein product: CASSYSRRSDNEQFF.

The J gene is TRBJ2-2, the V gene TRBV30; D remains ambiguous. This CDR3 comprises 13 residues. Trimming pared 0 bases from V and 4 bases from J, leaving 6 bases between. Per the germline V gene, CDR1 is GTSNPN and CDR2 is SVGIG (reference sequence). The CDR3 DNA sequence: TGTGCCTGGAGTGTACTGCTCACCGGGGAGCTGTTTTTT. This encodes CAWSVLLTGELFF.

A few counts support this clone. The genes are TRBV27 and TRBJ1-5; 7 nucleotides agree with TRBD1. V gave up 6 bases and J gave up 7 bases; unmatched junction bases: 9. The CDR3 loop spans 14 amino acids. Per the germline V gene, CDR1 is MNHEY and CDR2 is SMNVEV (reference sequence). The CDR3, as DNA: TGTGCCAGCAGCCAGAAGACAGGGCGCCAGCCCCAGCATTTT. Protein sequence: CASSQKTGRQPQHF.

This chain uses TRBV29-1 with TRBJ1-2; maybe TRBD1 (6 bases). CDR1 and CDR2 from the germline V gene are SQVTM and ANQGSEA. Trimming shortened V by 3 bases and J by 8 bases, and 13 bases separated the two germline ends. The CDR3 covers 12 residues. CDR3 residues: CSVERTVQGYTF. DNA of the CDR3: TGCAGCGTTGAGCGGACAGTTCAGGGCTACACCTTC.

The rearrangement uses TRBV28 and TRBJ2-1; the D gene is possibly TRBD2 (5 bases). The V gene lost 6 bases and the J gene lost 7 bases, with 16 bases spanning the gap. The CDR3 totals 14 residues. CDR1 and CDR2 from the germline V gene are MDHEN and SYDVKM. CDR3 nucleotide sequence: TGTGCCAGCAGCCCTCCGCGGGTGTTAAATGAGCAGTTCTTC. Translation gives CASSPPRVLNEQFF.

The V gene is TRBV30, the J gene TRBJ2-3; 7 nucleotides match TRBD2. Germline V gene sequence: CDR1 GTSNPN, CDR2 SVGIG (reference sequence). V dropped 2 bases and J dropped 1; count of bases not matched to a gene: 6. This CDR3 comprises 15 residues. CDR3 DNA: TGTGCCTGGAGTTGGGAGGGAGGTGGCACAGATACGCAGTATTTT. Its protein product is CAWSWEGGGTDTQYF.

This clone showed up just once. The J gene is TRBJ2-3, the V gene TRBV4-1; 14 nucleotides line up with TRBD2. Per the germline V gene, CDR1 is MGHRA and CDR2 is YSYEKL. After removal of 5 bases from V and 2 bases from J, the junction contained 9 bases not matched to a gene. The CDR3 is 18 amino acids. The CDR3 DNA follows: TGCGCCAGCAGCGCCGGGACTAGCGGGAGCGGATTCACAGATACGCAGTATTTT. Translating gives CASSAGTSGSGFTDTQYF.

The chain combines TRBV7-2 with TRBJ1-2, with a tentative D call TRBD1 (6 bases). The CDR3 runs to 13 residues. The germline V gene has CDR1 SGHTA and CDR2 FQGNSA. Trimming left V 1 base short and J 4 bases short, with 7 bases between. The CDR3 DNA sequence: TGTGCCAGCAGCTTAGGGGGGGCCTATGGCTACACCTTC. It encodes CASSLGGAYGYTF.

As concerns this clone: The sample carries other DNA sequences with the same CDR3. The V and J genes are TRBV30 and TRBJ2-1; D is possibly TRBD1 (5 bases). Germline V gives CDR1 GTSNPN, CDR2 SVGIG (reference sequence). V gave up 0 bases and J gave up 8 bases, with 8 bases separating them. The CDR3 runs to 12 residues. In DNA, the CDR3 is TGTGCCTGGAGTGTTAGGGGCGATGAGCAGTTCTTC. This translates into CAWSVRGDEQFF.

This clone was recorded a few times. This chain links TRBV11-2 with TRBJ2-7; D is undetermined. The CDR3 is 14 residues long. Germline CDR1 SGHAT, CDR2 FQNNGV. Between the trimmed V and J ends, which lost 3 bases and 1 base, there was a span of 10 bases. The CDR3 loop is CASSFGRGSYEQYF. CDR3 DNA sequence: TGTGCCAGCAGCTTTGGGCGAGGTTCCTACGAGCAGTACTTC.

The chain joins TRBV5-1 to TRBJ2-7, with D maybe TRBD1 (6 bases). Between the trimmed V and J ends, which lost 7 bases and 3 bases, there was a span of 14 bases. The CDR3 covers 13 residues. In germline, CDR1 is SGHRS, CDR2 YFSETQ. The CDR3 coding sequence is TGCGCCAGCCAGACAGGAGAAGACTACGAGCAGTACTTC. The encoded protein is CASQTGEDYEQYF.

The gene calls are TRBV30 and TRBJ2-3, with D tentatively TRBD2 (6 bases). The CDR3 covers 14 residues. The V gene's germline CDR1 is GTSNPN and CDR2 SVGIG (reference sequence). Trimming shortened V by 5 bases and J by 6 bases, and 18 bases separated the two germline ends. The CDR3 DNA sequence: TGTGCCTGGTTTCCGGGAGTGGGGCGGGATACGCAGTATTTT. Translated: CAWFPGVGRDTQYF.

The gene calls are TRBV27 and TRBJ2-7; D is perhaps TRBD2 (6 bases). The germline V and J ends were trimmed by 2 bases and 4 bases, with 15 bases remaining between them. The CDR3 totals 15 residues. Germline CDR1 MNHEY, CDR2 SMNVEV (reference sequence). The CDR3 sequence: CASSLRGLPLYEQYF. The CDR3 DNA reads TGTGCCAGCAGTTTACGGGGGTTACCTCTTTACGAGCAGTACTTC.

This chain links TRBV5-1 with TRBJ2-7; 8 nucleotides align to TRBD2. CDR1 is SGHRS and CDR2 is YFSETQ in the germline V gene. CDR3 length: 16 residues. V lost 0 bases, J lost 1 base, and 6 bases stayed unmatched. The CDR3 sequence: CASSLGRVAGSYEQYF. CDR3 DNA sequence: TGCGCCAGCAGCTTGGGCCGTGTAGCGGGATCCTACGAGCAGTACTTC.

The genes are TRBV27 and TRBJ2-1; D is possibly TRBD1 or TRBD2 (5 bases each). V dropped 3 bases and J dropped 4 bases, with 10 bases sitting between them. This CDR3 is 14 amino acids long. Germline loops: CDR1 MNHEY, CDR2 SMNVEV (reference sequence). The CDR3 sequence: CASSFPGTYNEQFF. CDR3 in DNA: TGTGCCAGCAGTTTCCCAGGGACGTACAATGAGCAGTTCTTC.

The V gene is TRBV5-1, the J gene TRBJ1-3, with TRBD1 as a possible D gene (6 bases). Trimming left V 1 base short and J 0 bases short, with 14 bases between. This CDR3 is built from 17 residues. Germline V gives CDR1 SGHRS, CDR2 YFSETQ. In DNA, the CDR3 is TGCGCCAGCAGCTTGTCTCTGGGGGCCTCCTCTGGAAACACCATATATTTT. As protein: CASSLSLGASSGNTIYF.

In this sample, this clone turned up many times. A read error may produce the germline difference seen at one junction end. Other DNA variants within this sample encode the same CDR3. V gene TRBV4-1 combines with J gene TRBJ2-7; TRBD2 might be the D (6 bases). The CDR3 spans 16 residues. CDR1 and CDR2 from the germline V gene are MGHRA and YSYEKL. CDR3 sequence (DNA): TGTGCCAGCAGCCAAGATTCGACTAGTCCCTCCTACGAGCAGTACTTC. Translation: CASSQDSTSPSYEQYF.

This clone is medium-sized in the sample. The chain links TRBV2 to TRBJ2-2; 7 bases align to TRBD2. The CDR3 loop spans 17 amino acids. With V trimmed by 6 bases and J by 0 bases, 10 bases remained unmatched. Germline V gene lookup returns CDR1 SNHLY and CDR2 FYNNEI. The CDR3 loop is CASSDPREGTNTGELFF. CDR3 sequence (DNA): TGTGCCAGCAGCGACCCCAGGGAGGGGACGAACACCGGGGAGCTGTTTTTT.

This chain uses TRBV29-1 with TRBJ2-1, with TRBD1 matching over 11 bases. The CDR3 sequence is 15 residues long. CDR1 and CDR2 from the germline V gene are SQVTM and ANQGSEA. The V segment lost 3 bases and the J segment 5 bases; nucleotides outside the gene matches: 6. CDR3 coding DNA: TGCAGCGTTGAGCGTGGACAGGGGGCTAACAATGAGCAGTTCTTC. It yields the protein CSVERGQGANNEQFF.